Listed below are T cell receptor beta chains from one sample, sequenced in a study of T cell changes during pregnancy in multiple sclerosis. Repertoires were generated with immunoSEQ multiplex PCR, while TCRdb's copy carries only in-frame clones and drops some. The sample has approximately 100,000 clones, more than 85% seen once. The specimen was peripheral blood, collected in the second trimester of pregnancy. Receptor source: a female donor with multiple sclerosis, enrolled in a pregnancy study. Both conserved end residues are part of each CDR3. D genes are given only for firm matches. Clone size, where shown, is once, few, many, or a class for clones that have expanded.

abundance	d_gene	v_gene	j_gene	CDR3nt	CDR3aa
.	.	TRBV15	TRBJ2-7	TGTGCCACCAGCAGAGCCGCAGGGGACTACGAGCAGTACTTC	CATSRAAGDYEQYF
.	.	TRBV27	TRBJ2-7	TGTGCCAGCAGTTTAGCCAGGGCCGGAGGGGAGCAGTACTTC	CASSLARAGGEQYF
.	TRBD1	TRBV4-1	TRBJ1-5	TGCGCCAGCAGCCAAGAGGGACAGGGCTATCAGCCCCAGCATTTT	CASSQEGQGYQPQHF
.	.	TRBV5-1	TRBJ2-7	TGCGCCAGCAGCCTCCGGGACACGGACTACGAGCAGTACTTC	CASSLRDTDYEQYF
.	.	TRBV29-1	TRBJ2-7	TGCAGCGTTGAAGGGCCCTACGAGCAGTACTTC	CSVEGPYEQYF
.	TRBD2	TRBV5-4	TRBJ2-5	TGTGCCAGCAGCGGAACTAGCGGGCCTCAAGAGACCCAGTACTTC	CASSGTSGPQETQYF
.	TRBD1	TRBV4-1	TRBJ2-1	TGCGCCAGCAGCCCGAGGACAGGGGATACGAGTGAGCAGTTCTTC	CASSPRTGDTSEQFF
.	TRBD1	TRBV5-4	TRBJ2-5	TGTGCCAGCAGTTACAGGGGGCTTCGCGAGACCCAGTACTTC	CASSYRGLRETQYF
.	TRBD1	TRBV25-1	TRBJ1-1	TGTGCCAGCAGTGTACAGGGGAGAGTTGAAGCTTTCTTT	CASSVQGRVEAFF
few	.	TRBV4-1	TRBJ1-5	TGCGCCAGCAGCCAAGGACTGCTGCGAGGGCCCCAGCATTTT	CASSQGLLRGPQHF
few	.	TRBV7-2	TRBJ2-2	TGTGCCAGCAGCTTACTTCAGGGAGGTCCCGGGGAGCTGTTTTTT	CASSLLQGGPGELFF
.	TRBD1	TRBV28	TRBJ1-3	TGTGCCAGCATCCAGGGGGCTTCTGGAAACACCATATATTTT	CASIQGASGNTIYF
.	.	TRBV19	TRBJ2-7	TGTGCCAGTAGCGGTCGGGCACTAGACGACGAGCAGTACTTC	CASSGRALDDEQYF
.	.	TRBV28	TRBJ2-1	TGTGCCAGCAGTTTAATAGCCGAGACCTACAATGAGCAGTTCTTC	CASSLIAETYNEQFF
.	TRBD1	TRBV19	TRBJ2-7	TGTGCCAGTAGTATTCCAGGACAGGGGCGGTACGAGCAGTACTTC	CASSIPGQGRYEQYF